This T cell receptor beta chain was sequenced for a study of T cells in Graves' hyperthyroidism and ophthalmopathy. Study findings and constraints: The model's output predicted ophthalmopathy at a median of roughly 6.9 months prior to onset. Appearing also in blood were most of the thyroid clonotypes expanded above 0.001. By a 13 V-J model, ophthalmopathy was set apart from stable hyperthyroidism.

Losses at the gene ends were 1 base for V and 2 bases for J; bases not matched to a gene: 0. The CDR3 has 15 amino acids. CDR1 and CDR2 (germline): SGHDT, YYEEEE. Patients aged 18 to 65 had newly diagnosed hyperthyroidism of under 2 months' duration. There were TCR beta CDR3 regions amplified from RNA transcripts. The HTBI primer set drove a first-round RT-PCR of the TCR CDR3. TCRdb re-called the multiplex PCR reads through MiXCR, storing one row per CDR3 protein. The sample yields a few hundred thousand distinct CDR3 sequences, 46% seen once. This clonotype was seen ten or more times. Antigen specificity is unknown.

Specimen: peripheral blood or thyroid tissue (not recorded which). This rearrangement joins TRBV5-6 to TRBJ2-2, with TRBD1 matching over 9 bases. The sequence was obtained from a woman aged 18 to 35 with Graves' hyperthyroidism. Written as DNA, the CDR3 is TGTGCCAGCAGCTTGACAGGGGGCAACACCGGGGAGCTGTTTTTT. Translating gives CASSLTGGNTGELFF.